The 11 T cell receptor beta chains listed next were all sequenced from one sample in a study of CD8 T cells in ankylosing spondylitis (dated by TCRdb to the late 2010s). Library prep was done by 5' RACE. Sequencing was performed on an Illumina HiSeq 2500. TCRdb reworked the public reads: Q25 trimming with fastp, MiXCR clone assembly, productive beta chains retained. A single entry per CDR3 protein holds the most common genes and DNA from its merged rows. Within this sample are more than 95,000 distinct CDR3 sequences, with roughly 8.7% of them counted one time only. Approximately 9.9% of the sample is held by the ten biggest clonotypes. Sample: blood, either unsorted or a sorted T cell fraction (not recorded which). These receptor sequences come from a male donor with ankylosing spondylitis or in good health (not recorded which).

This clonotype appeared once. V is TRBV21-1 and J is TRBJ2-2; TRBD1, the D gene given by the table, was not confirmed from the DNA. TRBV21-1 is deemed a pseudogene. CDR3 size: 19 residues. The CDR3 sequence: CASSKIAKFRAGDTGELFF. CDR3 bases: TGTGCCAGCAGCAAAATAGCTAAGTTTCGGGCAGGGGACACCGGGGAGCTGTTTTTT.

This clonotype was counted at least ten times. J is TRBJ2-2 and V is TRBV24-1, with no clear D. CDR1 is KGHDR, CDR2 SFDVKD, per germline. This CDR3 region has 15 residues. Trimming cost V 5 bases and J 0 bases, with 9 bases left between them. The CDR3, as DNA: TGTGCCACCAGTGGGTCGACCCCGAACACCGGGGAGCTGTTTTTT. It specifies CATSGSTPNTGELFF.

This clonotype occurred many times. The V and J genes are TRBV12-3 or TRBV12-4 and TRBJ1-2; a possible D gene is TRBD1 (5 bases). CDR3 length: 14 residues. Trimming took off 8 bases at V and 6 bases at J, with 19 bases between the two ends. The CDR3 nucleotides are TGTGCCAGCGGCACCGGGGCGGGAAAGGATGGCTACACCTTC. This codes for CASGTGAGKDGYTF.

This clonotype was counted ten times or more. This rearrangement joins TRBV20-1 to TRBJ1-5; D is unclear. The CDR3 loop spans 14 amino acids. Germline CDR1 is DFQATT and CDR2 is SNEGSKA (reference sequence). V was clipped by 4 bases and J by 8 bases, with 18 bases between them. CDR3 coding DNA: TGCAGTGCTACTGAGCCTCTGGCAGGAGAGCCCCAGCATTTT. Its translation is CSATEPLAGEPQHF.

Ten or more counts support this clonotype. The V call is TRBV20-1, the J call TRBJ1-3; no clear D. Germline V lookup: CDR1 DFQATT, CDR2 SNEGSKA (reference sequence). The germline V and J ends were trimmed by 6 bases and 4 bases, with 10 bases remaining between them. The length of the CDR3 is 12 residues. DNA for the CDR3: TGCAGTGCCGCACTTTCCGGAAACACCATATATTTT. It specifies CSAALSGNTIYF.

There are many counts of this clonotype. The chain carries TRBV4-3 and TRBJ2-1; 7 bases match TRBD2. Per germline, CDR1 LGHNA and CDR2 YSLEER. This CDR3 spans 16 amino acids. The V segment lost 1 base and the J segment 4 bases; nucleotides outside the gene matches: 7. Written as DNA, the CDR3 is TGCGCCAGCAGCCAAGGACTCGGGACTACATACAATGAGCAGTTCTTC. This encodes CASSQGLGTTYNEQFF.

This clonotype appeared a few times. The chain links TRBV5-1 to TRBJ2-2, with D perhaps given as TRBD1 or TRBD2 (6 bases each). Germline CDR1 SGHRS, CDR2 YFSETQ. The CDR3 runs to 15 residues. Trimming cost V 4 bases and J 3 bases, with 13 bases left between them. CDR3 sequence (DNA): TGCGCCAGCAGCCGGGGGCCCGGATACACCGGGGAGCTGTTTTTT. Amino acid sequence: CASSRGPGYTGELFF.

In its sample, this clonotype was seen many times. In DNA form, the CDR3 reads TGTGCCAGCAGCCTAAGTCCCACAGATACGCAGTATTTT. Translated: CASSLSPTDTQYF. This chain links TRBV7-6 with TRBJ2-3, with no clear D. CDR3 length equals 13 residues. Trimming removed 5 bases from V and 2 bases from J, with 8 bases in between. Germline V CDR1 and CDR2: SGHVS, FNYEAQ.

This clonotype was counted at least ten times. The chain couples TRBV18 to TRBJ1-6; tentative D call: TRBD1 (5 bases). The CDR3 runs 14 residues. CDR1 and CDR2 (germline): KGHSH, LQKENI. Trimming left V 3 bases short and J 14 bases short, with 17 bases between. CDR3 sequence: CASSPDSLFGALHF. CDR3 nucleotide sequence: TGTGCCAGCTCACCCGACAGCCTCTTCGGGGCCCTCCACTTT.

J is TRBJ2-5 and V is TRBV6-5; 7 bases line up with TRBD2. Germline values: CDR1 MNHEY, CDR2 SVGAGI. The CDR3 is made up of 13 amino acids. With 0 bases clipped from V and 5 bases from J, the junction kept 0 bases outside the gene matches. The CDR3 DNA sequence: TGTGCCAGCAGTTACTCTAGCGGGGAGACCCAGTACTTC. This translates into CASSYSSGETQYF.

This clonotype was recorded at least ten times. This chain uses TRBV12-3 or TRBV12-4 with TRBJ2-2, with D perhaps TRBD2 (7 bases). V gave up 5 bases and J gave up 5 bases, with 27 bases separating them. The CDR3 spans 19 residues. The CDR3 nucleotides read TGTGCCAGCAGTCAACCCCCCTGGGGGGGGCGGTTTAGTACCGGGGAGCTGTTTTTT. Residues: CASSQPPWGGRFSTGELFF.